Each of the 17 T cell receptor beta chains below was sequenced from the same sample in a study of CD8+ T cells in alopecia areata. Once RNA had been extracted, it was reverse transcribed into cDNA to act as the sequencing template. The repertoire was sequenced with immunoSEQ multiplex PCR; TCRdb's copy has only in-frame clones and lacks some. The data contain 160,000 or so clones, less than 65% of them seen just once; the ten biggest clones take up 15% to 20%. Material: CD8+ T cells sorted from blood, obtained at week 0. Source of these receptors: a human donor with alopecia areata.

The rearrangement joins TRBV5-1 to TRBJ1-2; unclear D gene. Trimming took 0 bases from V and 10 from J, leaving 10 bases between them. Germline V gene sequence: CDR1 SGHRS, CDR2 YFSETQ. This CDR3 spans 12 amino acids. The CDR3 reads CASSLGLFDYTF. CDR3 in DNA: TGCGCCAGCAGCTTGGGATTGTTCGACTACACCTTC.

This clone was recorded a few times. The rearrangement links TRBV7-6 to TRBJ2-3, with TRBD1 identical over 7 bases. This CDR3 is built from 15 residues. With V trimmed by 1 base and J by 1 base, 2 bases remained unmatched. Germline CDR1 and CDR2: SGHVS and FNYEAQ. The chain's CDR3 is CASSLDGTGTDTQYF. DNA of the CDR3: TGTGCCAGCAGCTTAGATGGGACAGGCACAGATACGCAGTATTTT.

This clone was counted many times. J is TRBJ2-1 and V is TRBV19, with D perhaps matching TRBD1 (6 bases). Germline CDR1 is LNHDA and CDR2 is SQIVND (reference sequence). The V and J ends lost 5 bases and 0 bases respectively, with 14 bases between them. The CDR3 has 16 residues. This chain's CDR3 is CASSFTGTSSYNEQFF. The DNA of the CDR3 is TGTGCCAGTAGTTTTACCGGGACAAGCTCCTACAATGAGCAGTTCTTC.

V usage is TRBV29-1 and J usage is TRBJ2-3, with D perhaps matching TRBD2 (6 bases). Trimming removed 4 bases from V and 6 bases from J, with 14 bases in between. CDR3 length: 13 amino acids. The V gene's germline CDR1 is SQVTM and CDR2 ANQGSEA. CDR3: CSVGRGGRDTQYF. CDR3 sequence (DNA): TGCAGCGTTGGTAGGGGAGGTCGGGATACGCAGTATTTT.

The chain joins TRBV23-1 to TRBJ1-1, with no clear D. TRBV23-1 is an ORF, and what it does is uncertain. Trimming removed 0 bases at V and 1 base at J, with 6 bases between. The CDR3 has 14 residues. The DNA for the CDR3 is TGCGCCAGCAGTCAATCGTCAGCGAACACTGAAGCTTTCTTT. It translates to CASSQSSANTEAFF.

V usage is TRBV27 and J usage is TRBJ2-2; 7 nucleotides agree with TRBD1. The CDR3 contains 15 residues. Germline CDR1 is MNHEY and CDR2 is SMNVEV (reference sequence). J gave up 5 bases and V 5 bases, and 8 bases lay outside the gene matches. The CDR3 DNA reads as TGTGCCAGCAGTAAAAGACCAGGGGGAACCGGGGAGCTGTTTTTT. Translation gives CASSKRPGGTGELFF.

The chain employs TRBV29-1 and TRBJ2-5; D may be TRBD1 (6 bases). This CDR3 has 13 amino acids. The V end was cut by 7 bases, the J end by 2 bases, with 14 bases between. Germline CDR1 and CDR2: SQVTM and ANQGSEA. The chain's CDR3 is CSGGSRGQETQYF. Here the CDR3 DNA reads TGCAGCGGGGGGTCGAGGGGGCAAGAGACCCAGTACTTC.

This chain joins TRBV4-1 and TRBJ2-1; perhaps TRBD1 as D (6 bases). Looked up from germline, CDR1 is MGHRA and CDR2 is YSYEKL. V lost 0 bases, J lost 5 bases, and 11 bases lay in between. This CDR3 spans 15 amino acids. CDR3 region: CASSQDRGSDNEQFF. CDR3 sequence (DNA): TGCGCCAGCAGCCAAGACAGGGGAAGTGACAATGAGCAGTTCTTC.

The J gene is TRBJ2-1, the V gene TRBV7-2, with D unresolved. Germline assignment: CDR1 SGHTA and CDR2 FQGNSA. CDR3 length equals 11 residues. Between the trimmed V and J ends, which lost 5 bases and 6 bases, there was a span of 5 bases. The CDR3 spells CASSGFNEQFF. The CDR3 DNA reads TGTGCCAGCAGCGGCTTCAATGAGCAGTTCTTC. Together with reference TRBV7-2 and TRBJ2-1, the CDR3 gives the full variable domain: GAGVSQSPSNKVTEKGKDVELRCDPISGHTALYWYRQSLGQGLEFLIYFQGNSAPDKSGLPSDRFSAERTGGSVSTLTIQRTQQEDSAVYLCASSGFNEQFFGPGTRLTVL.

V usage is TRBV27 and J usage is TRBJ2-7; 11 positions match TRBD1. V was clipped by 5 bases and J by 5 bases; unmatched bases: 17. CDR1 MNHEY and CDR2 SMNVEV come from the germline V gene (reference sequence). The CDR3 length is 18 residues. CDR3 sequence: CASSPLRSTGTGGDEQYF. CDR3 in DNA: TGTGCCAGCAGTCCGCTCCGTTCAACCGGGACAGGGGGAGACGAGCAGTACTTC.

About this clone itself: Within the sample, other DNA sequences also encode this same CDR3. V and J are TRBV29-1 and TRBJ2-7, with 7 bases lining up with TRBD1. J gave up 1 base and V 6 bases, and 3 bases lay outside the gene matches. This CDR3 is 12 amino acids long. CDR1 and CDR2 from the germline V gene are SQVTM and ANQGSEA. CDR3 in DNA: TGCAGCGTAGAGGGACAGTCCTACGAGCAGTACTTC. Translating it yields CSVEGQSYEQYF.

The chain carries TRBV30 and TRBJ1-5; a weak D match, TRBD1 (6 bases). V was pared by 3 bases and J by 0 bases, with 12 bases between. This CDR3 is built from 15 residues. Germline V lookup: CDR1 GTSNPN, CDR2 SVGIG (reference sequence). CDR3 bases: TGTGCCTGGAGCGGGGACACCTATAGCAATCAGCCCCAGCATTTT. The encoded protein is CAWSGDTYSNQPQHF. Drawing the rest from reference TRBV30 and TRBJ1-5, the complete variable domain is SQTIHQWPATLVQPVGSPLSLECTVEGTSNPNLYWYRQAAGRGLQLLFYSVGIGQISSEVPQNLSASRPQDRQFILSSKKLLLSDSGFYLCAWSGDTYSNQPQHFGDGTRLSIL.

The chain has TRBV7-9 and TRBJ2-7, with no clear D. Germline V gene lookup returns CDR1 SEHNR and CDR2 FQNEAQ (reference sequence). The CDR3 contains 14 residues. With 5 bases removed from V and 2 bases from J, the gap between germline ends came to 13 bases. Here the CDR3 reads CASSPPIRPYEQYF. The CDR3 coding sequence is TGTGCCAGCAGCCCTCCGATCAGACCCTACGAGCAGTACTTC.

Comments on this clone: Other nucleotide sequences in the sample specify the same CDR3. The chain joins TRBV5-6 to TRBJ2-7, with TRBD2 matching 8 bases. V lost 0 bases and J lost 4; bases outside the gene matches: 0. The germline gives CDR1 SGHDT, CDR2 YYEEEE. This CDR3 region has 13 residues. CDR3 protein: CASSLGGGYEQYF. The CDR3 DNA sequence: TGTGCCAGCAGCTTGGGCGGGGGGTACGAGCAGTACTTC.

Remarks on this clone: This sample includes further DNA sequences coding for the same CDR3. The gene calls are TRBV30 and TRBJ2-7; no clear D gene. The CDR3 covers 11 residues. Germline V lookup: CDR1 GTSNPN, CDR2 SVGIG (reference sequence). The V and J ends lost 1 base and 1 base respectively, with 2 bases between them. CDR3 sequence reads: CAWSGSYEQYF. In DNA form, the CDR3 reads TGTGCCTGGAGTGGGTCCTACGAGCAGTACTTC.

This clone was counted a few times. The CDR3 reads CSVEEGNEKLFF. The CDR3 nucleotides are TGCAGCGTTGAGGAGGGAAACGAAAAACTGTTTTTT. The chain is built from TRBV29-1 and TRBJ1-4; no clear D. The CDR3 sequence is 12 residues long. Germline V CDR1 and CDR2: SQVTM, ANQGSEA. Trimming pared 3 bases from V and 8 bases from J, leaving 10 bases between.

The rearrangement uses TRBV29-1 and TRBJ2-6; maybe TRBD2 (6 bases). V lost 3 bases, J lost 1 base, and 10 bases lay in between. Germline CDR1 reads SQVTM; CDR2 reads ANQGSEA. The CDR3 runs to 15 residues. The CDR3 region has the DNA TGCAGCGTTGATGGCGGGATGTCTGGGGCCAACGTCCTGACTTTC. This translates into CSVDGGMSGANVLTF. The variable domain in full, completed from reference TRBV29-1 and TRBJ2-6, reads SAVISQKPSRDICQRGTSLTIQCQVDSQVTMMFWYRQQPGQSLTLIATANQGSEATYESGFVIDKFPISRPNLTFSTLTVSNMSPEDSSIYLCSVDGGMSGANVLTFGAGSRLTVL.